Detailed here is one T cell receptor (beta chain). A Seattle source enrolled patients during active infection and followed them longitudinally. The data belong to a study of blood T cell repertoires in COVID-19. Study-level background: Acute-phase and convalescent COVID-19 samples originated in the United States, Italy and Spain.

In the original workflow: Amplification from reference gene primers served as the basis for estimated nucleated cell counts. The protocol was immunoSEQ multiplex PCR, while the TCRdb copy is restricted to in-frame clones and leaves out a portion. V and J calls and clone size come straight from that table; D and trimming were deduced from the DNA. The sample has some 400,000 clones, about 87% seen once; the top ten hold about 9.4%. CDR3 size: 12 residues. Trimming left V 5 bases short and J 7 bases short, with 12 bases between. The germline V gene encodes CDR1 MDHEN and CDR2 SYDVKM. The V gene is TRBV28, the J gene TRBJ2-7, with no clear D. Sequenced input: peripheral blood. This receptor was obtained from a woman in her 30s with COVID-19, enrolled during active disease. CDR3 amino acids: CASSPRLAEQYF. DNA of the CDR3: TGTGCCAGCAGTCCCCGTTTGGCAGAGCAGTACTTC.